Below are 28 T cell receptor beta chains sequenced from a single sample in a study of shared T cell receptors in the human thymus. Only in-frame clones appear in the TCRdb table, and some are missing; sequencing was by immunoSEQ multiplex PCR. The data hold more than 300,000 clones, with just under 95% observed a single time. Material: thymocytes. These TCRs come from a human donor.

This chain joins TRBV4-1 and TRBJ2-1; TRBD2 aligns across 7 bases. The junction had 10 bases not matched to a gene; V was cut back by 0 bases and J by 2 bases. This CDR3 comprises 18 residues. Germline V gene lookup returns CDR1 MGHRA and CDR2 YSYEKL. CDR3 loop: CASSQDEGLAVTYNEQFF. The CDR3 DNA reads TGCGCCAGCAGCCAAGATGAAGGTCTAGCGGTGACCTACAATGAGCAGTTCTTC.

The V call is TRBV4-2, the J call TRBJ2-1; a weak D match, TRBD2 (5 bases). The germline CDR1 and CDR2 sequences are LGHNA and YNFKEQ. V was trimmed by 3 bases and J by 3 bases, leaving 9 bases between them. The CDR3 consists of 14 residues. The CDR3 sequence: CASSQTGNYNEQFF. The CDR3 bases are TGTGCCAGCAGCCAGACGGGAAACTACAATGAGCAGTTCTTC.

J is TRBJ2-3 and V is TRBV7-9, with D unresolved. CDR3 size: 12 residues. From germline, CDR1 is SEHNR and CDR2 FQNEAQ (reference sequence). The ends were cut back, 5 bases at V and 9 bases at J, with 12 bases in the middle. The CDR3 DNA sequence: TGTGCCAGCAGCCCCCATGCGACAACGCAGTATTTT. This gives the protein CASSPHATTQYF.

This clone occurred once. V usage is TRBV5-1 and J usage is TRBJ2-7, with a possible D match to TRBD1 (6 bases). Germline loops: CDR1 SGHRS, CDR2 YFSETQ. The CDR3 is made up of 15 amino acids. V was cut by 4 bases and J by 1 base, with 15 bases left in between. The CDR3: CASSLGFGQSYEQYF. CDR3 in DNA: TGCGCCAGCAGCCTTGGCTTTGGACAGTCCTACGAGCAGTACTTC.

This clone showed up just once. The chain links TRBV19 to TRBJ2-4; 7 bases agree with TRBD1. Germline lookup yields CDR1 LNHDA and CDR2 SQIVND (reference sequence). The J segment lost 7 bases and the V segment lost 5 bases, leaving 14 bases of the junction unmatched. The CDR3 totals 16 residues. CDR3 DNA: TGTGCCAGTAGTTTATCCCCCGGACAGGATGGGAACATTCAGTACTTC. It is translated as CASSLSPGQDGNIQYF.

This clone was seen a single time. This CDR3 reads CASSASGPTDTQYF. CDR3 sequence (DNA): TGTGCCAGCAGTGCAAGCGGCCCCACAGATACGCAGTATTTT. The genes are TRBV6-1 and TRBJ2-3, with D possibly being TRBD2 (5 bases). There are 14 residues in the CDR3. Germline-derived CDR1 and CDR2 are MNHNS and SASEGT. With 4 bases removed from V and 2 bases from J, the gap between germline ends came to 10 bases.

The rearrangement links TRBV14 to TRBJ1-2; D gene ambiguous. The CDR3 spans 15 residues. Looked up from germline, CDR1 is SGHDN and CDR2 is FVKESK. Trimming removed 0 bases at V and 5 bases at J, with 13 bases between. CDR3 residues: CASSQDRKDLYGYTF. The CDR3 nucleotides read TGTGCCAGCAGCCAAGATAGAAAAGACCTATATGGCTACACCTTC.

This chain joins TRBV6-1 and TRBJ1-5; a weak D match, TRBD1 (5 bases). The length of the CDR3 is 15 residues. V was cut by 6 bases and J by 0 bases, with 12 bases left in between. CDR1 is MNHNS and CDR2 is SASEGT in the germline V gene. CDR3 in amino acids: CASRGGLYSNQPQHF. In DNA, the CDR3 is TGTGCCAGCAGGGGGGGACTGTATAGCAATCAGCCCCAGCATTTT.

The chain is built from TRBV12-5 and TRBJ1-5; weak D call: TRBD1 (6 bases). V shed 7 bases and J shed 1 base, with 11 bases lying between them. Germline CDR1 is LGHNT and CDR2 is FRNRAP. The CDR3 is 14 residues long. The CDR3 region is CASAQGPSNQPQHF. CDR3 nucleotide sequence: TGTGCTAGTGCCCAGGGGCCAAGCAATCAGCCCCAGCATTTT.

V and J are TRBV27 and TRBJ1-2, with D possibly TRBD1 on 5 matching bases. Germline V gene sequence: CDR1 MNHEY, CDR2 SMNVEV (reference sequence). The V end was cut by 9 bases, the J end by 0 bases, with 20 bases between. There are 16 residues in the CDR3. CDR3 residues: CASRTRAGIANYGYTF. CDR3 DNA: TGTGCCAGTAGAACCCGGGCAGGGATAGCTAACTATGGCTACACCTTC.

This chain joins TRBV28 and TRBJ2-5; D is tentatively TRBD1 or TRBD2 (5 bases each). The CDR3 spans 17 residues. Per the germline V gene, CDR1 is MDHEN and CDR2 is SYDVKM. The V end lost 2 bases, the J end lost 5 bases, and 21 bases lay between the germline ends. Here the CDR3 DNA reads TGTGCCAGCAGTTTACGGGGACGGCTAAGGCAGTGGGAGACCCAGTACTTC. Translated, it gives CASSLRGRLRQWETQYF.

This sequence joins TRBV15 and TRBJ2-7; D is ambiguous. CDR1 LNHNV and CDR2 YYDKDF come from the germline V gene (reference sequence). This CDR3 is 14 amino acids long. Trimming stripped 4 bases from V and 0 bases from J, with 10 bases between. CDR3 bases: TGTGCCACCAGCATAGATTTCTTCTCCTACGAGCAGTACTTC. Its protein product is CATSIDFFSYEQYF. The variable domain in full, completed from reference TRBV15 and TRBJ2-7, reads DAMVIQNPRYQVTQFGKPVTLSCSQTLNHNVMYWYQQKSSQAPKLLFHYYDKDFNNEADTPDNFQSRRPNTSFCFLDIRSPGLGDTAMYLCATSIDFFSYEQYFGPGTRLTVT.

V and J are TRBV30 and TRBJ2-2; TRBD1 or TRBD2 may be the D gene (5 bases each). The CDR3 has 18 residues. Deletions cut 0 bases from V and 4 bases from J, with 21 bases between. Germline V gene sequence: CDR1 GTSNPN, CDR2 SVGIG (reference sequence). CDR3 region: CAWSVRGRWPPLTGELFF. The CDR3 coding sequence is TGTGCCTGGAGTGTACGGGGCAGGTGGCCCCCCCTCACCGGGGAGCTGTTTTTT.

The chain is built from TRBV27 and TRBJ2-1; maybe TRBD2 (7 bases). The germline gives CDR1 MNHEY, CDR2 SMNVEV (reference sequence). The ends were cut back, 5 bases at V and 9 bases at J, with 20 bases in the middle. The CDR3 loop spans 15 amino acids. The CDR3 is CASSPRGATSREQFF. The DNA for the CDR3 is TGTGCCAGCAGTCCACGGGGGGCGACTTCACGTGAGCAGTTCTTC.

The rearrangement links TRBV27 to TRBJ2-7, with D possibly being TRBD1 or TRBD2 (5 bases each). From germline, CDR1 is MNHEY and CDR2 SMNVEV (reference sequence). V was clipped by 6 bases and J by 3 bases, with 18 bases between them. There are 15 residues in the CDR3. CDR3 DNA: TGTGCCAGCAGCCACGGACTGGGGACCCTCTACGAGCAGTACTTC. Protein product: CASSHGLGTLYEQYF.

The V and J genes are TRBV5-1 and TRBJ1-2; D is possibly TRBD1 (5 bases). The CDR3 is 14 residues long. Trimming took off 6 bases at V and 5 bases at J, with 17 bases between the two ends. Germline-derived CDR1 and CDR2 are SGHRS and YFSETQ. The CDR3 nucleotides are TGCGCCAGCAACTGGGCCCCGGGGGGTTATGGCTACACCTTC. Protein: CASNWAPGGYGYTF.

The genes are TRBV4-3 and TRBJ2-7, with D possibly being TRBD2 (5 bases). CDR1 is LGHNA, CDR2 YSLEER, per germline. Between the trimmed V and J ends, which lost 2 bases and 0 bases, there was a span of 11 bases. This CDR3 is built from 15 residues. Written as DNA, the CDR3 is TGCGCCAGCAGCCAAAGGTTACGGGACTCCTACGAGCAGTACTTC. This encodes CASSQRLRDSYEQYF.

The chain combines TRBV9 with TRBJ2-7; D may be TRBD2 (6 bases). This CDR3 has 18 amino acids. Germline CDR1 reads SGDLS; CDR2 reads YYNGEE. Trimming took 0 bases from V and 3 from J, leaving 22 bases between them. The CDR3, as DNA: TGTGCCAGCAGCGTAGCTGGTGGTTTGCTAGCGCCATACTACGAGCAGTACTTC. It codes for CASSVAGGLLAPYYEQYF.

The chain joins TRBV5-1 to TRBJ2-3; 7 positions match TRBD2. Germline trimming cut 4 bases from V and 0 bases from J; bases unmatched to any gene: 8. This CDR3 is 16 amino acids long. In germline, CDR1 is SGHRS, CDR2 YFSETQ. This chain's CDR3 is CASSPSGGGSTDTQYF. DNA for the CDR3: TGCGCCAGCAGCCCCAGCGGCGGGGGTAGCACAGATACGCAGTATTTT.

In regard to this clone: Other DNA sequences of this sample code for an identical CDR3. This chain links TRBV6-6 with TRBJ1-2, with a possible D match to TRBD1 (6 bases). V lost 5 bases and J 2 bases, leaving 9 bases between the germline ends. The CDR3 runs to 13 residues. Germline V CDR1 and CDR2: MNHNY, SVGAGI (reference sequence). The CDR3 loop is CASSPDRNYGYTF. CDR3 bases: TGTGCCAGCAGTCCGGACAGAAACTATGGCTACACCTTC.

V is TRBV6-5 and J is TRBJ2-7; D assignment may be TRBD1 or TRBD2 (5 bases each). CDR3 length equals 14 residues. Germline CDR1 is MNHEY and CDR2 is SVGAGI. V dropped 4 bases and J dropped 2 bases, with 12 bases sitting between them. CDR3 sequence: CASSSLGTAYEQYF. DNA of the CDR3: TGTGCCAGCAGTTCCCTTGGGACGGCCTACGAGCAGTACTTC.

J is TRBJ2-5 and V is TRBV27; 9 bases are a match to TRBD2. The ends lost 4 bases at V and 0 bases at J; junction bases unmatched: 9. Germline V lookup: CDR1 MNHEY, CDR2 SMNVEV (reference sequence). CDR3 length: 17 amino acids. DNA of the CDR3: TGTGCCAGCAGTTCCCAAGGGGTAGCGGGAGACCAAGAGACCCAGTACTTC. It yields the protein CASSSQGVAGDQETQYF.

This chain connects TRBV14 to TRBJ2-3; 15 nucleotides match TRBD2. CDR3 length equals 18 residues. The V segment lost 2 bases and the J segment 5 bases; nucleotides outside the gene matches: 8. Germline-derived CDR1 and CDR2 are SGHDN and FVKESK. The CDR3 reads CASSQTFWGLAGGDTQYF. CDR3 DNA: TGTGCCAGCAGCCAAACATTCTGGGGACTAGCGGGAGGAGATACGCAGTATTTT.

The chain carries TRBV28 and TRBJ1-1; 7 nucleotides agree with TRBD1. V was pared by 4 bases and J by 4 bases, with 9 bases of the junction left unmatched. CDR1 and CDR2 from the germline V gene are MDHEN and SYDVKM. This CDR3 spans 15 amino acids. The CDR3 here is CASSSPSTGSTEAFF. The CDR3 coding sequence is TGTGCCAGCAGTTCCCCCTCGACAGGGAGCACTGAAGCTTTCTTT.

The rearrangement uses TRBV4-1 and TRBJ2-3; D is unresolved. The CDR3 runs 16 residues. Trimming removed 1 base from V and 2 bases from J, with 13 bases in between. Germline lookup yields CDR1 MGHRA and CDR2 YSYEKL. This CDR3 is CASSQGVGPPTDTQYF. In nucleotides, the CDR3 is TGCGCCAGCAGCCAAGGAGTAGGTCCCCCCACAGATACGCAGTATTTT.

This sequence joins TRBV15 and TRBJ2-1, with no clear D. The germline gives CDR1 LNHNV, CDR2 YYDKDF (reference sequence). This CDR3 is 12 amino acids long. Trimming cost V 5 bases and J 6 bases, with 8 bases left between them. CDR3: CATSDTGNEQFF. The CDR3 nucleotides read TGTGCCACCAGCGATACTGGCAATGAGCAGTTCTTC. The variable domain in full, completed from reference TRBV15 and TRBJ2-1, reads DAMVIQNPRYQVTQFGKPVTLSCSQTLNHNVMYWYQQKSSQAPKLLFHYYDKDFNNEADTPDNFQSRRPNTSFCFLDIRSPGLGDTAMYLCATSDTGNEQFFGPGTRLTVL.

The chain employs TRBV15 and TRBJ1-1, with D possibly matching TRBD1 (6 bases). From germline, CDR1 is LNHNV and CDR2 YYDKDF (reference sequence). The CDR3 covers 16 residues. V was shortened by 0 bases and J by 0 bases, with 11 bases between the two germline ends. The CDR3 nucleotides read TGTGCCACCAGCAGAGATAAGGGGGGTATGAACACTGAAGCTTTCTTT. This gives the protein CATSRDKGGMNTEAFF.

This chain joins TRBV7-2 and TRBJ2-1, with TRBD1 as a possible D gene (6 bases). With 5 bases removed from V and 0 bases from J, the gap between germline ends came to 23 bases. The CDR3 totals 19 residues. The V gene's germline CDR1 is SGHTA and CDR2 FQGNSA. CDR3 protein: CASSPIPLAGDSSYNEQFF. CDR3 sequence (DNA): TGTGCCAGCAGCCCGATACCCCTAGCAGGGGATTCCTCCTACAATGAGCAGTTCTTC.